This TCR beta chain was identified during a study of identical twins. Points from the study as a whole: Where beta out-of-frame sequences were concerned, excess twin sharing was weaker. When twins shared out-of-frame alpha sequences, those sequences had excess low generation probability.

Remarks on this clonotype: Its antigen is not identified.

Via MiXCR, TCRdb re-called the 5' RACE reads, giving one row per CDR3 protein. The profile shows 400,000 to 600,000 distinct CDR3 sequences, 20% to 25% of them singletons. Germline V gene data show CDR1 as SNHLY and CDR2 as FYNNEI. The CDR3 runs to 15 residues. J was trimmed by 1 base and V by 7 bases; bases with no gene match: 7. These data were also filed under a second study, of yellow fever vaccine responses in identical twins.

The sequence was collected from a woman between 18 and 29 years old in good health. This rearrangement joins TRBV2 to TRBJ2-1; 7 nucleotides match TRBD2. Sequenced input: CD4+ T cells sorted from blood. This CDR3 reads CASKRREASYNEQFF. The DNA of the CDR3 is TGTGCCAGCAAACGACGGGAGGCGTCCTACAATGAGCAGTTCTTC.